Presented here are 28 T cell receptor beta chains from one specimen sequenced in a study of T cell responses to AZD1222 COVID-19 vaccine. Data came from immunoSEQ multiplex PCR; TCRdb stores just in-frame clones and leaves some out. The data contain 100,000 to 150,000 clones, around 90% of them singletons. The material was peripheral blood, obtained on day 0 of AZD1222 vaccination. The receptors here all came from an adult in good health.

The chain employs TRBV14 and TRBJ1-3; D remains unclear. Germline CDR1 is SGHDN and CDR2 is FVKESK. Between the trimmed V and J ends, which lost 4 bases and 7 bases, there was a span of 11 bases. The CDR3 consists of 13 residues. CDR3: CASSPPLGNTIYF. In DNA form, the CDR3 reads TGTGCCAGCAGCCCCCCTCTGGGTAACACCATATATTTT.

About this clone: Other DNA sequences in this specimen translate into the identical CDR3. This chain links TRBV12-3 or TRBV12-4 with TRBJ1-1; 8 bases agree with TRBD1. With 6 bases clipped from V and 4 bases from J, the junction kept 1 base outside the gene matches. CDR3 size: 12 residues. In nucleotides, the CDR3 is TGTGCCAGCAGCACAGGGGGCACTGAAGCTTTCTTT. Translating it yields CASSTGGTEAFF.

This sequence joins TRBV11-3 and TRBJ2-7, with 8 bases matching TRBD1. This CDR3 comprises 14 residues. The germline V gene has CDR1 SGHNT and CDR2 YENEEA. V gave up 5 bases and J gave up 3 bases; unmatched junction bases: 6. The CDR3 region is CASSPQGANYEQYF. CDR3 bases: TGTGCCAGCAGCCCCCAGGGGGCCAACTACGAGCAGTACTTC.

The chain is built from TRBV27 and TRBJ2-7, with 11 bases lining up with TRBD1. V lost 6 bases to trimming and J lost 3 bases; unmatched junction nucleotides: 4. Germline-derived CDR1 and CDR2 are MNHEY and SMNVEV (reference sequence). The CDR3 extends over 14 amino acids. The CDR3 here is CASSAGTGGYEQYF. CDR3 bases: TGTGCCAGCAGCGCCGGGACAGGGGGCTACGAGCAGTACTTC.

The V call is TRBV27, the J call TRBJ2-3, with a tentative D call TRBD2 (7 bases). In germline, CDR1 is MNHEY, CDR2 SMNVEV (reference sequence). There are 19 residues in the CDR3. Trimming removed 9 bases from V and 0 bases from J, with 28 bases in between. CDR3 amino acids: CASSLGGAAGLSSTDTQYF. The CDR3, as DNA: TGTGCCAGTTCCCTTGGGGGGGCGGCGGGACTATCTAGCACAGATACGCAGTATTTT.

J is TRBJ2-7 and V is TRBV11-1; 7 bases map to TRBD2. Germline values: CDR1 SGHAT, CDR2 FQDESV (reference sequence). The V gene end was trimmed by 5 bases and the J gene end by 7 bases; junction bases not matched to a gene: 14. The length of the CDR3 is 15 residues. The CDR3 DNA reads as TGTGCCAGCAGCCCGCCCGGGACTACCCCCCCGGAGCAGTACTTC. Encoded protein: CASSPPGTTPPEQYF.

The chain joins TRBV7-2 to TRBJ1-2; the D is unclear. The CDR3 runs to 16 residues. Germline CDR1 reads SGHTA; CDR2 reads FQGNSA. Between the trimmed V and J ends, which lost 0 bases and 2 bases, there was a span of 13 bases. CDR3 sequence (DNA): TGTGCCAGCAGCTTAGCTTCTCCCCTTGGGAACTATGGCTACACCTTC. This gives the protein CASSLASPLGNYGYTF.

This CDR3 is CSERTGYGYTF. The CDR3 coding sequence is TGCAGCGAGCGGACAGGGTATGGCTACACCTTC. The chain is built from TRBV29-1 and TRBJ1-2, with 8 bases aligning to TRBD1. CDR1 and CDR2 (germline): SQVTM, ANQGSEA. The ends lost 7 bases at V and 5 bases at J; junction bases unmatched: 3. The CDR3 sequence is 11 residues long.

As to this clone: Germline is not matched at one junction end, which may reflect a read error. This sequence joins TRBV2 and TRBJ1-2; 7 bases fit TRBD1. The CDR3 runs to 16 residues. The germline CDR1 and CDR2 sequences are SNHLY and FYNNEI. CDR3 bases: TGTGCCAGCAGCGAAGGACTTTCAGGGGGGCTGGATGGCTACACCTTC. Protein sequence: CASSEGLSGGLDGYTF.

This clone was seen a few times. The gene calls are TRBV2 and TRBJ1-2; a possible D gene is TRBD1 (5 bases). Germline V gene sequence: CDR1 SNHLY, CDR2 FYNNEI. The CDR3 extends over 12 amino acids. V was pared by 8 bases and J by 4 bases, with 11 bases between. CDR3 sequence: CASQGRIYGYTF. CDR3 sequence (DNA): TGTGCCAGCCAGGGACGGATCTATGGCTACACCTTC.

V usage is TRBV7-8 and J usage is TRBJ2-7; D gene ambiguous. CDR3 length equals 13 residues. Germline V CDR1 and CDR2: SGHVS, FQNEAQ. V lost 2 bases and J lost 3, with 8 bases in between. CDR3 region: CASSLSKDYEQYF. In DNA, the CDR3 is TGTGCCAGCAGCTTAAGCAAGGACTACGAGCAGTACTTC.

The genes are TRBV10-3 and TRBJ2-3; D unclear. The length of the CDR3 is 14 residues. V was pared by 3 bases and J by 5 bases, with 12 bases between. Looked up from germline, CDR1 is ENHRY and CDR2 is SYGVKD. The CDR3 protein is CAISERSSGDTQYF. The CDR3 DNA is TGTGCCATCAGTGAACGGAGCTCGGGAGATACGCAGTATTTT.

The rearrangement uses TRBV11-2 and TRBJ1-4, with TRBD1 matching 7 bases. CDR3 length equals 13 residues. With V trimmed by 1 base and J by 8 bases, 1 base remained unmatched. In germline, CDR1 is SGHAT, CDR2 FQNNGV. The chain's CDR3 is CASSLGDSEKLFF. The CDR3 coding sequence is TGTGCCAGCAGCTTAGGGGACAGCGAAAAACTGTTTTTT.

This clone is a singleton in its sample. The rearrangement joins TRBV3-1 (or the pseudogene TRBV3-2) to TRBJ2-7; 11 nucleotides line up with TRBD1. The CDR3 runs 16 residues. Germline trimming cut 3 bases from V and 0 bases from J; bases unmatched to any gene: 4. CDR1 and CDR2 from the germline V gene are LGHDT and YNNKEL (reference sequence). CDR3 residues: CASSHPGTGGSYEQYF. As DNA, the CDR3 is TGTGCCAGCAGCCACCCAGGGACAGGGGGCTCCTACGAGCAGTACTTC.

This chain connects TRBV19 to TRBJ1-6, with D possibly being TRBD1 (5 bases). Germline values: CDR1 LNHDA, CDR2 SQIVND (reference sequence). This CDR3 has 12 residues. Trimming removed 8 bases from V and 9 bases from J, with 11 bases in between. This chain's CDR3 is CASGTPGSPLHF. As DNA, the CDR3 is TGTGCCAGTGGGACCCCTGGTTCACCCCTCCACTTT.

This chain uses TRBV28 with TRBJ2-7; D is possibly TRBD1 (6 bases). V was clipped by 5 bases and J by 1 base, with 15 bases between them. CDR3 length equals 15 residues. The germline V gene encodes CDR1 MDHEN and CDR2 SYDVKM. The DNA of the CDR3 is TGTGCCAGCAGTCCAGGGGCCTCGCGGTCCTACGAGCAGTACTTC. It specifies CASSPGASRSYEQYF.

This clone occurred once. This sequence joins TRBV28 and TRBJ1-1, with D maybe TRBD1 (5 bases). The germline V gene encodes CDR1 MDHEN and CDR2 SYDVKM. The CDR3 is made up of 13 amino acids. The germline V and J ends were trimmed by 2 bases and 2 bases, with 6 bases remaining between them. DNA of the CDR3: TGTGCCAGCAGTTTAACAGGTAACACTGAAGCTTTCTTT. Its protein is CASSLTGNTEAFF.

V is TRBV7-8 and J is TRBJ2-1; 12 positions agree with TRBD2. Germline CDR1 SGHVS, CDR2 FQNEAQ. The CDR3 has 18 residues. After removal of 0 bases from V and 2 bases from J, the junction contained 5 bases not matched to a gene. The CDR3 nucleotides are TGTGCCAGCAGCTTAGCGTTAAGACTAGCGGGGGCCTACAATGAGCAGTTCTTC. Translated: CASSLALRLAGAYNEQFF.

The V and J genes are TRBV5-4 and TRBJ1-3; no definite D call. The germline V and J ends were trimmed by 4 bases and 1 base, with 15 bases remaining between them. The germline CDR1 and CDR2 sequences are SGHNT and YYREEE (reference sequence). CDR3 size: 16 residues. CDR3 sequence (DNA): TGTGCCAGCAGCGTATCGACGGGAGGATCTGGAAACACCATATATTTT. It encodes CASSVSTGGSGNTIYF.

The chain has TRBV18 and TRBJ1-1; 7 positions match TRBD1. V shed 2 bases and J 4 bases; nucleotides not matched to a gene: 13. Germline V CDR1 and CDR2: KGHSH, LQKENI. The length of the CDR3 is 17 residues. This chain's CDR3 is CASSPGQGGILGTEAFF. In DNA, the CDR3 is TGTGCCAGCTCACCAGGGCAGGGGGGGATTTTGGGCACTGAAGCTTTCTTT.

The chain uses TRBV12-3 or TRBV12-4 and TRBJ1-1; D ambiguous. This CDR3 comprises 13 residues. Trimming removed 7 bases from V and 0 bases from J, with 9 bases in between. The CDR3 bases are TGTGCCAGCACCGGCCCTATGAACACTGAAGCTTTCTTT. Amino acid sequence: CASTGPMNTEAFF.

This sequence joins TRBV5-8 and TRBJ1-1, with TRBD1 matching over 7 bases. CDR3 length equals 12 residues. Germline CDR1 reads SGHTS; CDR2 reads YDEGEE. The ends lost 2 bases at V and 10 bases at J; junction bases unmatched: 5. The CDR3 nucleotides read TGTGCCAGCAGCTTCGGGGGACAGCCAGCTTTCTTT. Amino acid sequence: CASSFGGQPAFF.

The rearrangement uses TRBV28 and TRBJ1-2; 7 bases fit TRBD1. CDR1 and CDR2 from the germline V gene are MDHEN and SYDVKM. This CDR3 spans 15 amino acids. J gave up 4 bases and V 7 bases, and 12 bases lay outside the gene matches. CDR3 residues: CASIRTRGLIYGYTF. The CDR3 DNA sequence: TGTGCCAGCATCCGAACGAGGGGGCTTATCTATGGCTACACCTTC.

The V gene is TRBV10-3, the J gene TRBJ2-7, with D maybe TRBD2 (5 bases). CDR1 is ENHRY and CDR2 is SYGVKD in the germline V gene. Deletions cut 3 bases from V and 2 bases from J, with 8 bases between. The CDR3 is 13 residues long. Here the CDR3 reads CAISDTRAYEQYF. The CDR3 DNA sequence: TGTGCCATCAGTGATACGCGGGCCTACGAGCAGTACTTC.

This clone appeared a few times. The chain combines TRBV7-9 with TRBJ2-7, with unresolved D. Looked up from germline, CDR1 is SEHNR and CDR2 is FQNEAQ (reference sequence). The CDR3 spans 14 residues. The ends were cut back, 5 bases at V and 1 base at J, with 12 bases in the middle. The CDR3 DNA follows: TGTGCCAGCAGCGCCAACTTGGGTTCCTACGAGCAGTACTTC. Its protein is CASSANLGSYEQYF.

Only a few counts were recorded for this clone. The CDR3 DNA follows: TGTGCCAGTAGTATAACCGGGACAGGGAATCAGCCCCAGCATTTT. This encodes CASSITGTGNQPQHF. The rearrangement joins TRBV19 to TRBJ1-5; 9 bases line up with TRBD1. With V trimmed by 2 bases and J by 4 bases, 3 bases remained unmatched. The CDR3 totals 15 residues. From germline, CDR1 is LNHDA and CDR2 SQIVND (reference sequence).

The gene calls are TRBV7-9 and TRBJ1-1; 7 nucleotides line up with TRBD1. J gave up 2 bases and V 4 bases, and 10 bases lay outside the gene matches. Germline assignment: CDR1 SEHNR and CDR2 FQNEAQ (reference sequence). This CDR3 contains 16 residues. The CDR3 DNA reads as TGTGCCAGCAGCTACGACAGGGCGCGGGGAAACACTGAAGCTTTCTTT. Encoded protein: CASSYDRARGNTEAFF.

The genes are TRBV6-5 and TRBJ1-2; possible D gene TRBD1, 6 bases. This CDR3 is 14 amino acids long. The V and J ends lost 4 bases and 5 bases respectively, with 14 bases between them. Germline V gives CDR1 MNHEY, CDR2 SVGAGI. As DNA, the CDR3 is TGTGCCAGCAGTTTCACGGACAGTTCATATGGCTACACCTTC. Protein: CASSFTDSSYGYTF.